Below are 24 T cell receptor beta chains sequenced from a single sample in a study of tumor-infiltrating lymphocytes in oesophageal squamous cell carcinoma. One entry per CDR3 protein, called by TCRdb with MiXCR from the PCR reads. The data contain about 13,000 distinct CDR3 sequences, 45% to 65% of them singletons. The sequencing sample was made of esophageal tumor tissue. These receptors were taken from a male donor with esophageal squamous cell carcinoma.

This clonotype was seen only once. Without the conserved terminal phenylalanine or tryptophan, this CDR3 likely stems from a read error. The limits of the CDR3 on the DNA are not certain, so only TCRdb's listed CDR3 is given. This chain links TRBV10-3 with TRBJ2-1; TRBD1 is the table's D call and was not checked against the DNA. CDR1 is ENHRY, CDR2 SYGVKD, per germline. The CDR3 is 17 amino acids in total, end residues counted. The CDR3 reads CASSRVLQGNYGYTFGS.

The chain has TRBV12-5 and TRBJ2-7, with a weak D call TRBD1 (5 bases). The J call may be incorrect, as the DNA end agrees better with TRBJ1-2. The CDR3 is made up of 13 amino acids. The germline CDR1 and CDR2 sequences are LGHNT and FRNRAP. The CDR3 reads CASGLGGGRGYTF. CDR3 in DNA: TGTGCTAGTGGCTTAGGCGGGGGTCGGGGCTACACCTTC.

This clonotype has a handful of counts. This CDR3 reads CASSPNRGAQYF. Here the CDR3 DNA reads TGTGCCAGCAGCCCCAACAGGGGGGCTCAGTACTTC. The genes are TRBV3-1 and TRBJ2-4; TRBD1 matches 8 bases. From germline, CDR1 is LGHDT and CDR2 YNNKEL (reference sequence). This CDR3 has 12 residues. Losses at the gene ends were 4 bases for V and 12 bases for J; bases not matched to a gene: 5.

With regard to this clonotype: Lacking the conserved final phenylalanine or tryptophan, this CDR3 likely reflects a read error. The limits of the CDR3 on the DNA are not certain, so only TCRdb's listed CDR3 is given. This chain uses TRBV7-6 with TRBJ2-3; the DNA was not used to check the table's D call, TRBD1. Germline CDR1 reads SGHVS; CDR2 reads FNYEAQ. The CDR3 totals 17 residues, both ends included. CDR3 sequence: CASSLGGGAPTSSTSVR.

In this sample, this clonotype turned up many times. The chain couples TRBV5-8 to TRBJ1-4; 7 positions agree with TRBD1. The CDR3 length is 16 residues. Trimming took 2 bases from V and 1 from J; bases not matched to a gene: 5. Germline CDR1 is SGHTS and CDR2 is YDEGEE. In nucleotides, the CDR3 is TGTGCCAGCAGCTTAGGGACAGATGGAACTAATGAAAAACTGTTTTTT. As protein: CASSLGTDGTNEKLFF.

In its sample, this clonotype was seen many times. One junction end does not reproduce the germline sequence, and a read error may be involved. The chain joins TRBV7-6 to TRBJ2-5; no definite D call. This CDR3 is 12 amino acids long. CDR1 is SGHVS and CDR2 is FNYEAQ in the germline V gene. The CDR3 DNA is TGTGCCAGCAGCTTAATTGGTTCACCCCTCCACTTC. Protein sequence: CASSLIGSPLHF. The complete variable domain, with remaining parts taken from reference TRBV7-6 and TRBJ2-5, reads GAGVSQSPRYKVTKRGQDVALRCDPISGHVSLYWYRQALGQGPEFLTYFNYEAQQDKSGLPNDRFSAERPEGSISTLTIQRTEQRDSAMYRCASSLIGSPLHFGPGTRLLVL.

The chain has TRBV7-3 and TRBJ2-3, with D hard to call. The end of the DNA aligns better with TRBJ2-1, so the J call may be wrong. This CDR3 region has 15 residues. Germline loops: CDR1 SGHTA, CDR2 FQGTGA. CDR3 sequence (DNA): TGTGCCAGCAGCTTCGGGTCTAGCTCCTACAATGAGCAGTTCTTC. Amino acid sequence: CASSFGSSSYNEQFF.

The V and J genes are TRBV11-3 and TRBJ2-7, with D maybe TRBD1 (6 bases). Judging by the DNA end, TRBJ2-5 fits better; the J call may be wrong. This CDR3 region has 16 residues. Per germline, CDR1 SGHNT and CDR2 YENEEA. CDR3 region: CASSSGTGRSQETQYF. In DNA, the CDR3 is TGTGCCAGCAGCTCAGGTACAGGGCGATCCCAAGAGACCCAGTACTTC.

This clonotype was seen a few times. The chain uses TRBV5-4 and TRBJ2-1, with 13 bases lining up with TRBD2. The CDR3 consists of 17 residues. J gave up 2 bases and V 2 bases, and 4 bases lay outside the gene matches. Germline V gene data show CDR1 as SGHNT and CDR2 as YYREEE (reference sequence). In nucleotides, the CDR3 is TGTGCCAGCAGCTTCCGACTAGCGGGGGGCACCTACAATGAGCAGTTCTTC. Translated: CASSFRLAGGTYNEQFF.

This clonotype occurred a few times. V and J are TRBV7-2 and TRBJ2-3; 7 nucleotides line up with TRBD2. The junction had 6 bases not matched to a gene; V was cut back by 5 bases and J by 4 bases. CDR3 length equals 14 residues. CDR1 is SGHTA and CDR2 is FQGNSA in the germline V gene. The chain's CDR3 is CASSPGLGPDTQYF. The CDR3 DNA follows: TGTGCCAGCAGCCCAGGACTAGGCCCAGATACGCAGTATTTT. Full variable domain (rest looked up from reference TRBV7-2 and TRBJ2-3): GAGVSQSPSNKVTEKGKDVELRCDPISGHTALYWYRQSLGQGLEFLIYFQGNSAPDKSGLPSDRFSAERTGGSVSTLTIQRTQQEDSAVYLCASSPGLGPDTQYFGPGTRLTVL.

A few counts support this clonotype. This is likely a read error, given that the CDR3 carries no conserved phenylalanine or tryptophan at its end. Because the CDR3's place on the DNA is in doubt, the DNA is left out and the CDR3 is given as listed by TCRdb. The CDR3 loop is CASNDRVSKRPSTSGQ. V gene TRBV10-1 combines with J gene TRBJ1-1; the DNA was not used to check the table's D call, TRBD1. CDR1 WNHNN and CDR2 SYGVQD come from the germline V gene (reference sequence). The CDR3 length is 16 residues, termini included.

This chain connects TRBV7-2 to TRBJ2-1; 13 nucleotides agree with TRBD2. CDR1 and CDR2 (germline): SGHTA, FQGNSA. The CDR3 spans 15 residues. The V gene end was trimmed by 1 base and the J gene end by 8 bases; junction bases not matched to a gene: 2. The CDR3 loop reads CASSLGTSGSDEQFF. The CDR3 bases are TGTGCCAGCAGCTTAGGGACTAGCGGGAGCGATGAGCAGTTCTTC.

This clonotype showed up just once. CDR3 DNA: TGTGCCAGCAGCTTAGCAGCGAACACTGAAGCTTTCTTT. Translating it yields CASSLAANTEAFF. The V call is TRBV7-3, the J call TRBJ1-1, with D hard to call. Germline CDR1 SGHTA, CDR2 FQGTGA. The CDR3 is 13 residues long. The V end lost 2 bases, the J end lost 1 base, and 5 bases lay between the germline ends.

The chain employs TRBV7-6 and TRBJ2-6; no reliable D call. Trimming left V 2 bases short and J 18 bases short, with 8 bases between. This CDR3 is built from 10 residues. CDR1 SGHVS and CDR2 FNYEAQ come from the germline V gene. CDR3: CASSLSLWTF. CDR3 in DNA: TGTGCCAGCAGCTTAAGTTTATGGACTTTC.

This rearrangement joins TRBV5-3 to TRBJ2-3; D may be TRBD1 or TRBD2 (5 bases each). Being an ORF, TRBV5-3 has a function that is uncertain. Trimming took off 3 bases at V and 0 bases at J, with 11 bases between the two ends. The CDR3 runs 15 residues. The CDR3 coding sequence is TGTGCCAGAAGCTCGGGGACGGTTAGCACAGATACGCAGTATTTT. It yields the protein CARSSGTVSTDTQYF.

The genes are TRBV19 and TRBJ1-1, with D tentatively TRBD1 (6 bases). Trimming took off 4 bases at V and 3 bases at J, with 18 bases between the two ends. There are 16 residues in the CDR3. The germline gives CDR1 LNHDA, CDR2 SQIVND (reference sequence). CDR3 DNA sequence: TGTGCCAGTAGTAGGCTAGGGGGAGTAGTGGACACTGAAGCTTTCTTT. Its translation is CASSRLGGVVDTEAFF.

The chain has TRBV7-6 and TRBJ2-5; 11 bases are shared with TRBD1. Germline loops: CDR1 SGHVS, CDR2 FNYEAQ. After removal of 5 bases from V and 5 bases from J, the junction contained 10 bases not matched to a gene. The CDR3 loop spans 16 amino acids. The CDR3 reads CASSPGTGGLRETQYF. The CDR3 nucleotides are TGTGCCAGCAGCCCCGGGACAGGGGGACTGAGGGAGACCCAGTACTTC. Together with reference TRBV7-6 and TRBJ2-5, the CDR3 gives the full variable domain: GAGVSQSPRYKVTKRGQDVALRCDPISGHVSLYWYRQALGQGPEFLTYFNYEAQQDKSGLPNDRFSAERPEGSISTLTIQRTEQRDSAMYRCASSPGTGGLRETQYFGPGTRLLVL.

This clonotype is termed medium-sized (0.01 to 0.1%). V gene TRBV6-6 combines with J gene TRBJ2-3; no clear D. Germline CDR1 reads MNHNY; CDR2 reads SVGAGI (reference sequence). The length of the CDR3 is 16 residues. V gave up 0 bases and J gave up 2 bases, with 12 bases separating them. The CDR3 DNA follows: TGTGCCAGCAGTTACTCGATCGGCTGGCTCACAGATACGCAGTATTTT. Encoded protein: CASSYSIGWLTDTQYF.

The genes are TRBV7-2 and TRBJ2-3, with D unresolved. The last part of the DNA fits TRBJ2-7 better; the J call may be wrong. Germline V gene lookup returns CDR1 SGHTA and CDR2 FQGNSA. This CDR3 region has 13 residues. As DNA, the CDR3 is TGTGCCAGCAGCTTAGGGGTGACCTACGAGCAGTACTTC. This sequence encodes CASSLGVTYEQYF.

V is TRBV6-1 and J is TRBJ1-1; maybe TRBD2 (6 bases). The J call may be incorrect, as the DNA end agrees better with TRBJ2-7. The CDR3 is made up of 14 amino acids. Per the germline V gene, CDR1 is MNHNS and CDR2 is SASEGT. This CDR3 reads CASSETGEGYEQYF. The DNA for the CDR3 is TGTGCCAGCAGTGAAACGGGAGAGGGCTACGAGCAGTACTTC.

The V call is TRBV7-9, the J call TRBJ2-7; 8 bases line up with TRBD2. The V gene end was trimmed by 5 bases and the J gene end by 5 bases; junction bases not matched to a gene: 14. CDR3 length: 16 amino acids. The germline V gene encodes CDR1 SEHNR and CDR2 FQNEAQ (reference sequence). CDR3 protein: CASSQTPGLVFHEQYF. The CDR3 coding sequence is TGTGCCAGCAGCCAAACCCCGGGACTAGTATTCCACGAGCAGTACTTC. The complete variable domain, with remaining parts taken from reference TRBV7-9 and TRBJ2-7, reads DTGVSQNPRHKITKRGQNVTFRCDPISEHNRLYWYRQTLGQGPEFLTYFQNEAQLEKSRLLSDRFSAERPKGSFSTLEIQRTEQGDSAMYLCASSQTPGLVFHEQYFGPGTRLTVT.

This clonotype was observed a few times. The chain links TRBV7-9 to TRBJ2-3, with a possible D match to TRBD2 (7 bases). The J call may be incorrect, as the DNA end agrees better with TRBJ2-1. The length of the CDR3 is 17 residues. Germline CDR1 SEHNR, CDR2 FQNEAQ (reference sequence). The CDR3 protein is CASSLETGGRRYNEQFF. As DNA, the CDR3 is TGTGCCAGCAGCTTAGAAACCGGGGGGCGTAGATACAATGAGCAGTTCTTC.

This clonotype showed up many times. V and J are TRBV6-1 and TRBJ2-2; no reliable D call. Germline V gene sequence: CDR1 MNHNS, CDR2 SASEGT. V gave up 6 bases and J gave up 6 bases, with 11 bases separating them. There are 13 residues in the CDR3. CDR3 in DNA: TGTGCCAGCAGCCCTCCTGGGGCCGGGGAGCTGTTTTTT. This gives the protein CASSPPGAGELFF.

This clonotype is labeled large. The chain uses TRBV7-2 and TRBJ2-1, with 8 bases that match TRBD2. The CDR3 loop spans 16 amino acids. Germline values: CDR1 SGHTA, CDR2 FQGNSA. V lost 1 base to trimming and J lost 2 bases; unmatched junction nucleotides: 4. In nucleotides, the CDR3 is TGTGCCAGCAGCTTAGGTCTAGCGGGCCCCTACAATGAGCAGTTCTTC. Translated: CASSLGLAGPYNEQFF.